This T cell receptor beta chain was sequenced in a study of beta chain features in type 1 diabetes. About the study: Healthy donors resembled patients in age, gender and cell yields.

In total, each donor contributed a single heparinised blood draw that averaged roughly 110 mL. Only a few counts were recorded for this clone. Its target is not known. The germline CDR1 and CDR2 sequences are LNHDA and SQIVND (reference sequence). The CDR3 contains 11 residues. Trimming took 8 bases from V and 7 from J; bases not matched to a gene: 3. Expressed TCRB transcripts were sequenced after all isolated RNA was converted to cDNA. Sequenced by immunoSEQ multiplex PCR; TCRdb stores in-frame clones only, minus some. The sample carries over 300,000 clones, 8% recorded once. General observations from the study: Within the patient group, naive, central memory and Treg TCRB repertoires appeared more similar to each other than within healthy donors. A moderate, significant TCRB CDR3 shortening appeared in type 1 diabetes across four CD4+ subsets.

This receptor was obtained from a woman under 30 in good health. The specimen was central memory CD4+ T cells from blood. J is TRBJ2-5 and V is TRBV19, with 8 positions matching TRBD2. The CDR3 is CASSGGRTQYF. CDR3 nucleotide sequence: TGTGCCAGTTCGGGAGGGAGGACCCAGTACTTC.